This TCR beta chain was identified in a study of blood T cell repertoires in COVID-19. Study-level background: COVID-19 samples from acute and convalescent phases originated in the United States, Italy and Spain. Sample material is recorded as cDNA or gDNA derived from T cells, B-cell-depleted T cells, or PBMCs.

Methods used by the authors: Reference gene primer amplification gave nucleated cell count estimates. Measured with immunoSEQ multiplex PCR; TCRdb has only the in-frame clones, and not every one. V and J calls and clone size are as listed in that table; D and trimming were resolved from the DNA. The sample includes 94,000 or so clones, 80% to 90% of them seen just once. The table lists this clone with a count of one. This CDR3 comprises 12 residues. Germline-derived CDR1 and CDR2 are LGHDT and YNNKEL (reference sequence). The V end lost 1 base, the J end lost 11 bases, and 11 bases lay between the germline ends.

This clonotype was sampled from a man between 60 and 70 years old with acute or convalescent COVID-19. The genes are TRBV3-1 (or the pseudogene TRBV3-2) and TRBJ1-1, with D possibly TRBD1 on 5 matching bases. The sample comprised peripheral blood. Here the CDR3 DNA reads TGTGCCAGCAGCCAAGGGGTCGGGGGGGCTTTCTTT. This gives the protein CASSQGVGGAFF.